This T cell receptor (beta chain) was retrieved from a study of blood T cell repertoires in COVID-19. Study-wide context: Samples taken during acute and convalescent COVID-19 were collected in the United States, Italy and Spain. PBMCs, B-cell-depleted T cells, or T cells provided the cDNA or gDNA that made up the material.

In the original workflow: Nucleated cell counts were estimated from reference gene primer amplification. Data came from immunoSEQ multiplex PCR; TCRdb stores just in-frame clones and leaves some out. D and trimming were read from the DNA, whereas the V and J calls and clone size are those reported in that table. The table has fewer than 350,000 clones, 81% seen once. Between the trimmed V and J ends, which lost 8 bases and 2 bases, there was a span of 15 bases. Germline V gives CDR1 LNHDA, CDR2 SQIVND (reference sequence). The CDR3 spans 14 residues. The source of this sequence is a woman aged 60-75 years with active or convalescent COVID-19. The chain carries TRBV19 and TRBJ1-1, with a weak D call TRBD1 (6 bases). The sample comprised peripheral blood. CDR3 sequence (DNA): TGTGCCAGTGGCCGAGGGGGTATTAACACTGAAGCTTTCTTT. Amino acids: CASGRGGINTEAFF.